What follows are 12 T cell receptor beta chains derived from one specimen sequenced in a study of cytomegalovirus exposure and HLA in healthy donors. Primers for the PCR totalled 60 Vbeta and 13 Jbeta. The data were produced by immunoSEQ multiplex PCR, yet TCRdb's version contains in-frame clones alone and is incomplete. The data show 150,000 to 200,000 clones, over 80% seen once. The sequencing input was PBMCs. Receptor source: a girl aged 5-17 years in good health and CMV-seropositive.

The gene calls are TRBV7-3 and TRBJ2-7; TRBD1 is a possible D gene (5 bases). The CDR3 runs to 14 residues. The V gene's germline CDR1 is SGHTA and CDR2 FQGTGA. V was shortened by 4 bases and J by 0 bases, with 10 bases between the two germline ends. The CDR3 nucleotides are TGTGCCAGCAGCTGGGGCAGCTCCTCCTACGAGCAGTACTTC. Protein: CASSWGSSSYEQYF.

V is TRBV6-4 and J is TRBJ2-1; D is possibly TRBD2 (5 bases). The V end was cut by 4 bases, the J end by 7 bases, with 11 bases between. CDR1 is MRHNA, CDR2 SNTAGT, per germline. This CDR3 is built from 13 residues. CDR3 bases: TGTGCCAGCAGTGCAGGCCCGGGGAATGAGCAGTTCTTC. Amino acids: CASSAGPGNEQFF.

The chain couples TRBV19 to TRBJ1-5; D gene ambiguous. The V gene's germline CDR1 is LNHDA and CDR2 SQIVND (reference sequence). The CDR3 covers 17 residues. The V end lost 0 bases, the J end lost 5 bases, and 17 bases lay between the germline ends. The CDR3 coding sequence is TGTGCCAGTAGTATAGAAGACCTTTCTTCCCGGGATCAGCCCCAGCATTTT. The encoded protein is CASSIEDLSSRDQPQHF.

There are a few counts of this clone. This chain connects TRBV6-1 to TRBJ2-7, with D unclear. The germline V and J ends were trimmed by 8 bases and 4 bases, with 3 bases remaining between them. Germline V CDR1 and CDR2: MNHNS, SASEGT. The length of the CDR3 is 9 residues. The CDR3 nucleotides read TGTGCCAGCCATTACGAGCAGTACTTC. This translates into CASHYEQYF.

This clone was counted a few times. The V gene is TRBV7-9, the J gene TRBJ2-2; D is perhaps TRBD1 (5 bases). The germline gives CDR1 SEHNR, CDR2 FQNEAQ (reference sequence). The length of the CDR3 is 12 residues. Between the trimmed V and J ends, which lost 11 bases and 5 bases, there was a span of 12 bases. The CDR3 DNA sequence: TGTGCCGGACAAAGGGGAACCGGGGAGCTGTTTTTT. Protein: CAGQRGTGELFF.

This clone has only a few counts. The rearrangement uses TRBV18 and TRBJ2-7; D is unresolved. V lost 3 bases and J 6 bases, leaving 18 bases between the germline ends. The germline CDR1 and CDR2 sequences are KGHSH and LQKENI. The CDR3 loop spans 15 amino acids. The CDR3 nucleotides read TGTGCCAGCTCACCTCCCCTGGCTACTTCGGGCGAGCAGTACTTC. Translated: CASSPPLATSGEQYF.

The gene calls are TRBV27 and TRBJ2-1; D may be TRBD2 (6 bases). CDR1 is MNHEY, CDR2 SMNVEV, per germline (reference sequence). The V end lost 3 bases, the J end lost 10 bases, and 13 bases lay between the germline ends. The CDR3 is 13 amino acids. The CDR3 DNA reads TGTGCCAGCAGTTTCGGGCCCCTAGCGGAGCAGTTCTTC. This translates into CASSFGPLAEQFF.

This clone has only one observation. The chain links TRBV2 to TRBJ2-5; 9 bases map to TRBD2. Per the germline V gene, CDR1 is SNHLY and CDR2 is FYNNEI. J was trimmed by 9 bases and V by 7 bases; bases with no gene match: 12. The CDR3 contains 14 residues. As DNA, the CDR3 is TGTGCCAGCATTGGGCTAGCGGGGCGGGGGGCCCAGTACTTC. Translating gives CASIGLAGRGAQYF.

The V and J genes are TRBV6-1 and TRBJ1-5; 8 positions agree with TRBD1. This CDR3 contains 13 residues. V shed 8 bases and J 5 bases; nucleotides not matched to a gene: 5. Germline V gene sequence: CDR1 MNHNS, CDR2 SASEGT. This CDR3 reads CASSQGAHQPQHF. DNA for the CDR3: TGTGCCAGCTCCCAGGGGGCGCATCAGCCCCAGCATTTT.

This clone was detected once. This rearrangement joins TRBV28 to TRBJ2-2; 13 bases match TRBD2. Germline V gene lookup returns CDR1 MDHEN and CDR2 SYDVKM. V trimming: 3 bases; J trimming: 5 bases; junction bases outside the gene matches: 6. The CDR3 loop spans 17 amino acids. In nucleotides, the CDR3 is TGTGCCAGCAGTTTGCCTGGGACTAGCGGGGTAACCGGGGAGCTGTTTTTT. Translated, it gives CASSLPGTSGVTGELFF.

The rearrangement joins TRBV9 to TRBJ1-2, with D possibly TRBD1 on 5 matching bases. The germline V gene encodes CDR1 SGDLS and CDR2 YYNGEE. The CDR3 runs 14 residues. The V end was cut by 0 bases, the J end by 8 bases, with 14 bases between. CDR3 sequence: CASSVDPGERGYTF. In DNA, the CDR3 is TGTGCCAGCAGCGTAGATCCGGGGGAGCGAGGCTACACCTTC.

This clone was seen more than once but under ten times. The chain uses TRBV19 and TRBJ2-2; TRBD2 aligns across 8 bases. The CDR3 sequence is 15 residues long. V was clipped by 7 bases and J by 5 bases; unmatched bases: 9. Germline assignment: CDR1 LNHDA and CDR2 SQIVND (reference sequence). CDR3 coding DNA: TGTGCCAGTATCCCGACGGGGGGGCAAACCGGGGAGCTGTTTTTT. Its protein product is CASIPTGGQTGELFF.